This T cell receptor beta chain appears in the sequencing data of a study of T cells in Graves' hyperthyroidism and ophthalmopathy. Study-level background: Specimen type is peripheral blood, collected at initial diagnosis prior to any treatment.

Hyperthyroidism patients were newly diagnosed, had disease duration under 2 months, and were aged 18 to 65 years. Amplification targeted TCR beta CDR3 regions from RNA transcripts. TCR CDR3 regions were first amplified by RT-PCR with HTBI primers. TCRdb reprocessed the multiplex PCR reads via MiXCR and lists one record per CDR3 protein. This table has some 270,000 distinct CDR3 sequences, roughly 13% appearing once. Germline CDR1 is MNHEY and CDR2 is SMNVEV (reference sequence). CDR3 length: 16 amino acids. With V trimmed by 0 bases and J by 4 bases, 7 bases remained unmatched. The chain joins TRBV27 to TRBJ2-7; TRBD2 matches at 9 bases. Input material: blood. This clonotype was obtained from a woman in her forties with Graves' hyperthyroidism. CDR3 region: CASSLSLGLASYEQYF. The DNA for the CDR3 is TGTGCCAGCAGTTTATCGCTGGGACTAGCATCGTACGAGCAGTACTTC.